This entry describes one TCR beta chain. It has no known antigen specificity. Base-call qualities are not available, and no considerably larger clone is one nucleotide away. All of the isolated RNA was reverse transcribed with the High Capacity cDNA Reverse Transcription Kit, so expressed TCRB transcripts were sequenced. Deep immunoSEQ sequencing was applied to naive, central memory and regulatory T cell samples, giving an average of roughly 3.6 million total reads per sample. After sorted cells were lysed in RLT buffer, RNA was extracted with DNase-treated RNeasy Micro or Mini kits, with the choice depending on cell number. Each cell subset was processed on its own to prevent cross-contamination, while patient and healthy donor samples were processed together. TCRB sequences were amplified from cDNA with the immunoSEQ multiplex PCR, producing 87-bp fragments spanning the CDR3 region. The amplicons were sequenced using the Illumina HiSeq platform. In the paper's pipeline: PCR bias was corrected computationally using synthetic template baselines, and reads within Hamming distance 2 were collapsed, with unmergeable singletons discarded. By aligning reads against IMGT, V, D and J genes, CDR3 length, and insertions or deletions at six rearrangement sites were assigned. Clonotype counts were normalized to sorted cell number within each subset before computing true diversity and Gini coefficients with the tcR R package. The overlap coefficient, calculated on TCRB nucleotide sequences, was used to quantify repertoire sharing. As a proxy for the pre-selection repertoire, out-of-frame TCRB sequences from naive cells were analyzed. The source is immuneACCESS, and TCRdb retained only in-frame sequences with V and J called. Part of the clones is not carried over; for the studies checked, unresolved V genes explain less than half of this, and the remainder is unexplained. V, J and clone size are taken as reported in that table, and D and trimming were inferred from the DNA itself. The sample has about 280,000 clones on record, 15% of them singletons. Jointly, the top ten make up 0.015% of the sample.

This sample stems from a study of beta chain features in type 1 diabetes (dated by TCRdb to between 2018 and 2020). Describing the broader study: No differences in mean age, gender distribution, total cell number or subset yield were found between patients and healthy donors. A total of under 120,000,000 sorted cells were examined across all samples, and RNA yield correlated strongly with the number of cells per subset. In the study, recently diagnosed type 1 diabetes patients and matched healthy donors were compared on the TCRB repertoires of their sorted circulating CD4+ T cell subsets. Whereas all 28 donors provided naive and central memory subsets, regulatory and stem cell-like memory subsets were isolated from just 8 patients and about 8 healthy donors. What the research found in general, with its limitations: Because cDNA rather than genomic DNA was sequenced, highly expressing activated cells could have been over-represented, although no difference in activation and CD3 levels was found between groups. A moderate but significant shortening of TCRB CDR3 length was observed in type 1 diabetes patients in all four CD4+ subsets. Naive, central memory and regulatory TCRB repertoires appeared to be more similar among patients than among healthy donors. Shorter templates might be favored by PCR, yet because patient and control samples were amplified and corrected together, any such skew would affect both groups equally. HLA sub-analyses involved small numbers of individuals, so any influence of HLA type on TCRB rearrangement remained unresolved. Fewer insertions and more nucleotide deletions at VDJ recombination sites were observed in patients with type 1 diabetes, implying thymic rearrangement abnormalities.

From each donor, a single peripheral blood sample of 95 to 150 mL on average was drawn into heparinised tubes. A BD FACSAria II and a panel including CD45RO, CCR7, CD25, CD127, CD95 and CD27 were used to sort naive, central memory, regulatory and stem cell-like memory CD4+ T cells. Every sorted population had a purity above 95%. Right away, PBMCs were isolated by Lymphoprep density gradient centrifugation and were stained directly, with no culture step. Samples were stained and sorted in pairs, with one healthy donor and one patient per experiment, so that batch effects were minimized. The TCR comes from a man between 18 and 35 years old with type 1 diabetes. The sequenced sample consisted of naive CD4+ T cells from blood. Interpreted using the paper, the cell subset or site label stands for: true naive CD4+ T cells.

The DNA reads as follows: TGTGCCAGCAGCTTAAGGAAACAGGGAATCTACGAGCAGTACTTC. This codes for CASSLRKQGIYEQYF. The sequence is built from TRBV11-2 and TRBJ2-7, with TRBD1 tentatively as D gene (6 bases match). CDR1 SGHAT and CDR2 FQNNGV are derived from the germline V gene. Measured from the cysteine to the phenylalanine, the CDR3 is 15 residues long. Solely the CDR3 DNA is kept, with 45 bases framed from the first base. At the junction V is shortened by 2 bases and J by 3 bases, with 14 bases in between.